Below, one TCR beta chain is given with its context. What it recognizes is unknown. There were TCR beta CDR3 regions amplified from RNA transcripts. First-round RT-PCR targeting the TCR CDR3 was performed with the HTBI primer set. One entry per CDR3 protein, called by TCRdb with MiXCR from the multiplex PCR reads. The table has around 340,000 distinct CDR3 sequences, over 20% seen once. V dropped 5 bases and J dropped 7 bases, with 9 bases sitting between them. Germline assignment: CDR1 MNHEY and CDR2 SMNVEV (reference sequence). The CDR3 extends over 13 amino acids. This entry comes from a study of T cells in Graves' hyperthyroidism and ophthalmopathy. Study-level points and caveats: The model forecast ophthalmopathy, anticipating it by a median approximately 7 months before onset.

Uncontrolled infection, other autoimmune disease, pregnancy or lactation disqualified patients from enrolment. Material for sequencing was blood. This sequence was found in a woman aged 50 to 65 with Graves' hyperthyroidism. The rearrangement uses TRBV27 and TRBJ1-6; no clear D. CDR3 DNA: TGTGCCAGCAGTCTCCGGGAAAATTCACCCCTCCACTTT. It specifies CASSLRENSPLHF.